This T cell receptor beta chain was retrieved from a study of blood T cell repertoires in COVID-19. Overall study: Some COVID-19 samples were acute and others convalescent; all came from the United States, Italy and Spain.

Enrollees, roughly 18 to 89 years old, lived in around 23 US areas. This clone was counted a single time. Authors' methods: Reference gene primer amplification in the assay estimated nucleated cell counts. The protocol was immunoSEQ multiplex PCR, while the TCRdb copy is restricted to in-frame clones and leaves out a portion. Clone size and V and J calls were adopted from that table, with D and trimming inferred from the DNA. The sample includes some 380,000 clones, approximately 85% of them seen just once. This CDR3 has 14 amino acids. Per the germline V gene, CDR1 is LNHDA and CDR2 is SQIVND (reference sequence). The V and J ends lost 1 base and 5 bases respectively, with 9 bases between them.

This chain uses TRBV19 with TRBJ1-5; D call uncertain. This clonotype was obtained from a woman aged 40 to 50 with acute COVID-19. The sequenced sample consisted of PBMCs or T cells enriched from blood (not recorded which). As DNA, the CDR3 is TGTGCCAGTAGTATAGTCAGCCTAGATCAGCCCCAGCATTTT. This encodes CASSIVSLDQPQHF.